Following are 2 T cell receptor beta chains from one sample sequenced in a study of T cells in Graves' hyperthyroidism and ophthalmopathy. TCR beta CDR3 region amplification was performed from RNA transcripts. A first-round RT-PCR of the TCR CDR3 used the HTBI primer set. Each CDR3 protein is one row after TCRdb ran MiXCR on the multiplex PCR reads. The table lists around 420,000 distinct CDR3 sequences, approximately 15% of them singletons, with over 7.5% in the top ten. The sample taken for sequencing was blood. These receptors all stem from a woman in her late teens or twenties with Graves' hyperthyroidism.

This clonotype has ten or more counts. The chain employs TRBV20-1 and TRBJ2-7; 8 bases line up with TRBD2. Germline CDR1 DFQATT, CDR2 SNEGSKA (reference sequence). V lost 6 bases, J lost 6 bases, and 7 bases stayed unmatched. The CDR3 spans 12 residues. CDR3 nucleotides: TGCAGTGCCAATCCCGGGGGGGTCGAGCAGTACTTC. Translation: CSANPGGVEQYF.

This clonotype has at least ten counts. The V gene is TRBV30, the J gene TRBJ2-3; D remains unclear. V was trimmed by 3 bases and J by 0 bases, leaving 16 bases between them. The CDR3 loop spans 16 amino acids. Germline lookup yields CDR1 GTSNPN and CDR2 SVGIG (reference sequence). CDR3 coding DNA: TGTGCCTGGAGCCCCTTCACAACGATTAGCACAGATACGCAGTATTTT. Translated, it gives CAWSPFTTISTDTQYF.